Sequencing of this T cell receptor beta chain was carried out in a study of regulatory T cells in long-lasting Graves disease. Findings of the study overall: For persistent Graves' patients, TCR diversity was lower than for newly diagnosed ones.

Relying on iRepertoire HTBI primers and Arm-PCR of CDR3 regions, the team built TCR beta libraries. TCRdb re-analysed the multiplex PCR reads in MiXCR, keeping a single row per CDR3 protein. Of 500,000 or so distinct CDR3 sequences in the sample, about 17% were seen once. As to time point: newly diagnosed GD, antithyroid drugs for less than 3 months. The TCR library was made from RNA that had been extracted from PBMCs in TRIzol. Concerning this clonotype itself: Its antigen is currently unknown.

Germline V gene sequence: CDR1 MDHEN, CDR2 SYDVKM. The ends were cut back, 2 bases at V and 4 bases at J, with 14 bases in the middle. The CDR3 runs 15 residues. The sample was also reused in another study, on T cells in Graves' hyperthyroidism and ophthalmopathy.

The receptor was isolated from a man between 35 and 55 years old with Graves disease. The chain couples TRBV28 to TRBJ1-2, with D maybe TRBD1 (6 bases). The sample in question was peripheral blood mononuclear cells (PBMCs), obtained at new diagnosis, from a patient treated with antithyroid drugs. This CDR3 reads CASSLGGPWAYGYTF. CDR3 bases: TGTGCCAGCAGTTTAGGGGGGCCTTGGGCCTATGGCTACACCTTC.